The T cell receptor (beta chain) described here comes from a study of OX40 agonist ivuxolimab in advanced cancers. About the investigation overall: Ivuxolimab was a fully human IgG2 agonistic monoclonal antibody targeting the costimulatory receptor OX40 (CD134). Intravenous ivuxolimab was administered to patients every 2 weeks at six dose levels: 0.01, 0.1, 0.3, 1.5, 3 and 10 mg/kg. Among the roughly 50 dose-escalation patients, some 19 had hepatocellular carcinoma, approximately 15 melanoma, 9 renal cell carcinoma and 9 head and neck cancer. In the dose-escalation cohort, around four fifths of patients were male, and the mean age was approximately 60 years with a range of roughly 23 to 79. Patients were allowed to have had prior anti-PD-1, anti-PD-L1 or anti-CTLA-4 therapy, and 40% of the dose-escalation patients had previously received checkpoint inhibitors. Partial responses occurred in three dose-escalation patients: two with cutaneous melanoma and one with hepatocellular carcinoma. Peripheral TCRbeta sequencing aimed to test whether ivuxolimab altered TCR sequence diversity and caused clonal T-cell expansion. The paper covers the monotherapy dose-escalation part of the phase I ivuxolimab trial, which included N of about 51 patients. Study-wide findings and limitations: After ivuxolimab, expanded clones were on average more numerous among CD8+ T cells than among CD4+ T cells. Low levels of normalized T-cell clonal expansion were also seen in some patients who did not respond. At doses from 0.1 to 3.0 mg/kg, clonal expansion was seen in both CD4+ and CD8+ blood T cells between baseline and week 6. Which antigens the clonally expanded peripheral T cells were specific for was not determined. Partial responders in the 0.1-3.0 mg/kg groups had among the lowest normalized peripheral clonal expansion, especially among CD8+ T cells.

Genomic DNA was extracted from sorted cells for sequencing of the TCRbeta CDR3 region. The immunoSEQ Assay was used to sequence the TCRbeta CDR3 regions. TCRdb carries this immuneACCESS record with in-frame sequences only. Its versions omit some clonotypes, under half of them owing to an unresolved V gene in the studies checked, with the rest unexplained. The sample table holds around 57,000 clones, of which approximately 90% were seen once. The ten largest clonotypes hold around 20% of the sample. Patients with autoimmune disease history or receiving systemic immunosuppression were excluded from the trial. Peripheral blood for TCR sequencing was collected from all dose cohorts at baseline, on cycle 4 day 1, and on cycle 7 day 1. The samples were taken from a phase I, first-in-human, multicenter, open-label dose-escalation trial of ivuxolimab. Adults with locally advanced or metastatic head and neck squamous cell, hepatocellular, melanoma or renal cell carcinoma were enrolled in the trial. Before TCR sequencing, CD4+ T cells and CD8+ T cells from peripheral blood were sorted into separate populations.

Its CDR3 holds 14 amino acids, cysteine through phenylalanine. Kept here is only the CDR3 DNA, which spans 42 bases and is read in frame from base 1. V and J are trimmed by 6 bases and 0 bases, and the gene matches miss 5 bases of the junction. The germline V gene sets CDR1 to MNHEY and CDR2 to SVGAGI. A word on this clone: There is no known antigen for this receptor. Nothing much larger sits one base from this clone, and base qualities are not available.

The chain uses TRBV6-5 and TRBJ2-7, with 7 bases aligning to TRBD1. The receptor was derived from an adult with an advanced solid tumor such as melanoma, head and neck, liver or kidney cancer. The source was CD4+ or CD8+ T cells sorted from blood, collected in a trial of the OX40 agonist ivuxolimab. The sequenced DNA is TGTGCCAGCAGCCTCCGGGACAGCTCCTACGAGCAGTACTTC. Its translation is CASSLRDSSYEQYF.